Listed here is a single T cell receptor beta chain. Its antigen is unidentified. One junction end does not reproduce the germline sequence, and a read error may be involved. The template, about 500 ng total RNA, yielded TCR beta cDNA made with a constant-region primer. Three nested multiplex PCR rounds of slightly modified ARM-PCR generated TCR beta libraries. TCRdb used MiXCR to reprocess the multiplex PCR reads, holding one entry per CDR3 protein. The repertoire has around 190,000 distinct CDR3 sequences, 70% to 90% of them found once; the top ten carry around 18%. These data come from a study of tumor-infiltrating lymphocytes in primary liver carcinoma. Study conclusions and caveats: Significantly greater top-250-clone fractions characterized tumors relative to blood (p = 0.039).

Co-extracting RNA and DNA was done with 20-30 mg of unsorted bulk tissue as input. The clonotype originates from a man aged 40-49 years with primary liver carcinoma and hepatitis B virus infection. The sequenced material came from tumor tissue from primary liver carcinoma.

CDR3 protein: CAISLAVNTESFF. CDR3 coding DNA: TGTGCCATCAGCTTAGCAGTTAATACTGAATCTTTCTTT. The rearrangement uses TRBV11-3 and TRBJ1-1, with D unresolved. The CDR3 loop spans 13 amino acids. Germline V gene lookup returns CDR1 SGHNT and CDR2 YENEEA.